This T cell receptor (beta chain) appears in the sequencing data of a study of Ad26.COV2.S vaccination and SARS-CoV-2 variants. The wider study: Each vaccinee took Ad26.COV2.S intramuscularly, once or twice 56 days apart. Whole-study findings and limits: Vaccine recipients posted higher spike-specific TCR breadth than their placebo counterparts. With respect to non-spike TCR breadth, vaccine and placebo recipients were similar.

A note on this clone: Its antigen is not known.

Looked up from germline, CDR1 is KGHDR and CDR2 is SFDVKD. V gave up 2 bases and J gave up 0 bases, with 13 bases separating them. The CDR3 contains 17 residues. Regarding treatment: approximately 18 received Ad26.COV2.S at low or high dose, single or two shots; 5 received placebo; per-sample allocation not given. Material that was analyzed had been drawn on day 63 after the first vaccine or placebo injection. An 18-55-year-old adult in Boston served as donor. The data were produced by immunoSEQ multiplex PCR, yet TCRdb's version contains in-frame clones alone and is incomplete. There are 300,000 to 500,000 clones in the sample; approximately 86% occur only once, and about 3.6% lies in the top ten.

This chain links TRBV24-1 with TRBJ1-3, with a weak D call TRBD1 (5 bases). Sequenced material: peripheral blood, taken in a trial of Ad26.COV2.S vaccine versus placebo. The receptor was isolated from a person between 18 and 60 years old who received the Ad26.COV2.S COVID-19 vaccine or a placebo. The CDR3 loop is CATSDSRRGHSGNTIYF. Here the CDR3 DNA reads TGTGCCACCAGTGATTCTCGTCGGGGCCACTCTGGAAACACCATATATTTT.